Listed below are T cell receptor beta chains from one sample, sequenced in a study of T cell repertoires in cytomegalovirus infection. The antigens for these receptors are not known. One entry per CDR3 protein, called by TCRdb with MiXCR from the reads. Of over 55,000 distinct CDR3 sequences listed, around 21% are singletons. The sequencing here drew on CD8+ T cells from cultured PBMCs, taken from culture after CMV antigen stimulation. Receptors were obtained from a human donor in good health (CMV status not recorded). Some clones in this sample may be carry-over from other donors' samples. Both conserved end residues are part of each CDR3. D genes are given only for firm matches. Where a row states a size, it is once, few, many or the class of an expanded clone; other rows omit it.

V gene	J gene	D gene	clone size	CDR3 DNA	CDR3 protein
TRBV7-9	TRBJ1-6	-	-	TGTGCCAGCAGCTCGACATTAGGTGAGGATTCACCCCTCCACTTT	CASSSTLGEDSPLHF
TRBV7-3	TRBJ1-2	-	-	TGTGCCAGCAGCTCAGGGACGGCTCTCTATGGCTACACCTTC	CASSSGTALYGYTF
TRBV7-8	TRBJ2-6	-	few	TGTGCCAGCAGCTTAGGAGTAGGGGACGGGGCCAACGTCCTGACTTTC	CASSLGVGDGANVLTF
TRBV19	TRBJ1-1	-	few	TGTGCCAGTAGTTCCGCGCTTCCAGGGGACAACACTGAAGCTTTCTTT	CASSSALPGDNTEAFF
TRBV6-2/TRBV6-3	TRBJ2-1	-	-	TGTGCCAGCAGTTACTCCCGACAGATAATCTACAATGAGCAGTTCTTC	CASSYSRQIIYNEQFF
TRBV7-2	TRBJ1-4	-	few	TGTGCCAGCAGCTTAGCGGGTCGGGGTAGTAATGAAAAACTGTTTTTT	CASSLAGRGSNEKLFF
TRBV12-5	TRBJ1-1	-	-	TGTGCTAGTGGTTTGGGTCCAGGGCTAGGGAACACTGAAGCTTTCTTT	CASGLGPGLGNTEAFF
TRBV6-6	TRBJ1-6	-	-	TGTGCCAGCAGCGAAACTCCGGGAAGAAATTCACCCCTCCACTTT	CASSETPGRNSPLHF
TRBV2	TRBJ1-1	-	-	TGTGCCAGCAGCGCTGAAGGGGGTGAAGCTTTCTTT	CASSAEGGEAFF
TRBV7-9	TRBJ1-1	-	-	TGTGCCAGCAGCCCAACTACTGAAGCTTTCTTT	CASSPTTEAFF
TRBV7-3	TRBJ1-1	-	many	TGTGCCAGCAGCTTAGACTCGGGCACTGAAGCTTTCTTT	CASSLDSGTEAFF
TRBV7-6	TRBJ1-4	-	-	TGTGCCAGCAGCTCCGGACAGTATAATGAAAAACTGTTTTTT	CASSSGQYNEKLFF
TRBV7-9	TRBJ1-1	-	-	TGTGCCAGCAGCCCAGACTTGGGTGTGAACACTGAAGCTTTCTTT	CASSPDLGVNTEAFF
TRBV19	TRBJ2-7	-	medium-sized	TGTGCCAGTAGTACAACCGGGACCTCCTACGAGCAGTACTTC	CASSTTGTSYEQYF